Shown below are 17 T cell receptor beta chains from a single sample sequenced in a study of OX40 agonist ivuxolimab in advanced cancers. The data were produced by immunoSEQ multiplex PCR, yet TCRdb's version contains in-frame clones alone and is incomplete. The data contain 70,000 or so clones, roughly 84% of them singletons. Here the sequenced sample was CD4+ or CD8+ T cells sorted from blood, taken in a trial of the OX40 agonist ivuxolimab. The receptor source for this set is an adult with an advanced solid tumor such as melanoma, head and neck, liver or kidney cancer.

This chain uses TRBV7-2 with TRBJ2-5; no definite D call. The CDR3 covers 16 residues. Looked up from germline, CDR1 is SGHTA and CDR2 is FQGNSA. Trimming left V 2 bases short and J 1 base short, with 14 bases between. The CDR3 region has the DNA TGTGCCAGCAGCTTAAAGGACGCGGCAGCCCAAGAGACCCAGTACTTC. As protein: CASSLKDAAAQETQYF.

In its sample, this clone ranks as medium-sized (0.01 to 0.1%). V gene TRBV11-2 combines with J gene TRBJ1-6, with D unclear. Germline V gene sequence: CDR1 SGHAT, CDR2 FQNNGV. V was trimmed by 2 bases and J by 0 bases, leaving 14 bases between them. CDR3 length: 18 residues. CDR3 in DNA: TGTGCCAGCAGCTTATTGGCAGGCATTAGCTCCTATAATTCACCCCTCCACTTT. The encoded protein is CASSLLAGISSYNSPLHF. Variable domain in full (rest from reference TRBV11-2 and TRBJ1-6): EAGVAQSPRYKIIEKRQSVAFWCNPISGHATLYWYQQILGQGPKLLIQFQNNGVVDDSQLPKDRFSAERLKGVDSTLKIQPAKLEDSAVYLCASSLLAGISSYNSPLHFGNGTRLTVT.

The chain links TRBV11-1 to TRBJ1-2, with D unresolved. Germline CDR1 and CDR2: SGHAT and FQDESV (reference sequence). The CDR3 consists of 14 residues. Trimming took 0 bases from V and 2 from J, leaving 7 bases between them. As DNA, the CDR3 is TGTGCCAGCAGCTTAGCCGCCGACAACTATGGCTACACCTTC. Amino acids: CASSLAADNYGYTF.

The V and J genes are TRBV4-2 and TRBJ1-2; the D is unclear. Trimming left V 1 base short and J 2 bases short, with 5 bases between. In germline, CDR1 is LGHNA, CDR2 YNFKEQ. The CDR3 is 13 residues long. CDR3 in amino acids: CASSQVGNYGYTF. CDR3 in DNA: TGTGCCAGCAGCCAAGTGGGCAACTATGGCTACACCTTC.

The CDR3: CASSEGGGARTEAFF. The CDR3 coding sequence is TGTGCCAGTAGCGAGGGAGGGGGCGCCCGGACTGAAGCTTTCTTT. This chain uses TRBV19 with TRBJ1-1; 7 nucleotides line up with TRBD1. J gave up 5 bases and V 6 bases, and 12 bases lay outside the gene matches. CDR3 length equals 15 residues. Germline V gene sequence: CDR1 LNHDA, CDR2 SQIVND (reference sequence).

The V gene is TRBV6-6, the J gene TRBJ1-2, with D hard to call. Germline loops: CDR1 MNHNY, CDR2 SVGAGI (reference sequence). V was trimmed by 0 bases and J by 4 bases, leaving 15 bases between them. The CDR3 contains 16 residues. The CDR3 region is CASSYSTVLLGYGYTF. The CDR3, as DNA: TGTGCCAGCAGTTACTCGACGGTGCTGTTGGGCTATGGCTACACCTTC.

The chain couples TRBV7-7 to TRBJ2-2; no firm D call. Looked up from germline, CDR1 is SSHAT and CDR2 is FNYEAQ (reference sequence). The CDR3 loop spans 14 amino acids. CDR3 DNA sequence: TGTGCTAGCCGTAACGGGCAGACGGCCGGGGAGCTGTTTTTT. Translating it yields CASRNGQTAGELFF.

The rearrangement joins TRBV6-5 to TRBJ2-7, with D possibly TRBD1 on 6 matching bases. CDR1 is MNHEY, CDR2 SVGAGI, per germline. Between the trimmed V and J ends, which lost 7 bases and 2 bases, there was a span of 12 bases. This CDR3 has 13 amino acids. CDR3 loop: CASTLYRAYEQYF. Here the CDR3 DNA reads TGTGCCAGCACACTATACAGGGCCTACGAGCAGTACTTC.

The CDR3 protein is CASSLPRRFSSYNEQFF. In DNA form, the CDR3 reads TGTGCCAGCAGCTTACCCCGGCGGTTTAGCTCCTACAATGAGCAGTTCTTC. The genes are TRBV7-8 and TRBJ2-1, with D hard to call. Per germline, CDR1 SGHVS and CDR2 FQNEAQ. This CDR3 region has 17 residues. V dropped 2 bases and J dropped 0 bases, with 14 bases sitting between them.

This clone was observed a single time. The chain couples TRBV19 to TRBJ2-1; TRBD2 is a possible D gene (6 bases). Germline V gene data show CDR1 as LNHDA and CDR2 as SQIVND (reference sequence). The germline V and J ends were trimmed by 5 bases and 0 bases, with 20 bases remaining between them. The CDR3 is made up of 18 amino acids. CDR3 sequence: CASSGRDFLRSSYNEQFF. CDR3 DNA: TGTGCCAGTAGTGGCCGGGACTTCCTCCGAAGCTCCTACAATGAGCAGTTCTTC. Variable domain in full (rest from reference TRBV19 and TRBJ2-1): DGGITQSPKYLFRKEGQNVTLSCEQNLNHDAMYWYRQDPGQGLRLIYYSQIVNDFQKGDIAEGYSVSREKKESFPLTVTSAQKNPTAFYLCASSGRDFLRSSYNEQFFGPGTRLTVL.

In this sample, this clone turned up a few times. The V call is TRBV2, the J call TRBJ1-1; no clear D gene. V gave up 4 bases and J gave up 1 base, with 4 bases separating them. CDR1 SNHLY and CDR2 FYNNEI come from the germline V gene. The CDR3 covers 12 residues. The CDR3 coding sequence is TGTGCCAGCAGTGCCGGGAACACTGAAGCTTTCTTT. It encodes CASSAGNTEAFF.

The gene calls are TRBV7-2 and TRBJ1-5; unclear D gene. Per germline, CDR1 SGHTA and CDR2 FQGNSA. CDR3 length: 13 amino acids. The ends were cut back, 0 bases at V and 7 bases at J, with 7 bases in the middle. CDR3 DNA: TGTGCCAGCAGCTTAGCCCCCGGGCAGCCCCAGCATTTT. Its translation is CASSLAPGQPQHF.

The gene calls are TRBV5-1 and TRBJ2-2, with 9 bases aligning to TRBD1. Germline V gene sequence: CDR1 SGHRS, CDR2 YFSETQ. This CDR3 comprises 15 residues. After removal of 2 bases from V and 5 bases from J, the junction contained 4 bases not matched to a gene. CDR3 nucleotide sequence: TGCGCCAGCAGCTTTGGGACAGGGTCGACCGGGGAGCTGTTTTTT. Translating gives CASSFGTGSTGELFF.

The CDR3 DNA follows: TGTGCCAGCAGCCTAAACCCCCGCAACGACAATGAGCAGTTCTTC. It is translated as CASSLNPRNDNEQFF. This rearrangement joins TRBV6-5 to TRBJ2-1; D gene ambiguous. The V end was cut by 6 bases, the J end by 5 bases, with 17 bases between. The CDR3 extends over 15 amino acids. CDR1 MNHEY and CDR2 SVGAGI come from the germline V gene.

A remark on this clone: Here the CDR3 omits its conserved ending phenylalanine or tryptophan, so a read error is the likely source. The DNA is left out, because the CDR3 cannot be placed on it with certainty; the CDR3 is given as TCRdb lists it. The V gene is TRBV30, the J gene TRBJ1-4. Germline CDR1 is GTSNPN and CDR2 is SVGIG (reference sequence). The CDR3 region is 13 residues in length, termini included. CDR3 region: CAWGGGLMKNCFL.

The count of this clone is one. The gene calls are TRBV4-3 and TRBJ1-1, with D maybe TRBD1 (5 bases). Deletions cut 0 bases from V and 0 bases from J, with 8 bases between. From germline, CDR1 is LGHNA and CDR2 YSLEER. This CDR3 is built from 15 residues. The CDR3 DNA reads TGCGCCAGCAGCCAAGATCCAGGGCTGAACACTGAAGCTTTCTTT. Translated, it gives CASSQDPGLNTEAFF.

The chain employs TRBV2 and TRBJ2-1; D possibly corresponds to TRBD1 (5 bases). The CDR3 is 15 residues long. The V end lost 4 bases, the J end lost 5 bases, and 15 bases lay between the germline ends. CDR1 SNHLY and CDR2 FYNNEI come from the germline V gene. CDR3 in DNA: TGTGCCAGCAGTGTTTCAGGGCTCTTTGACAATGAGCAGTTCTTC. Protein sequence: CASSVSGLFDNEQFF.